One sample yielded the 12 T cell receptor beta chains listed below, sequenced in a study of T cell repertoires in cytomegalovirus infection. What these receptors recognize is not known. TCRdb used MiXCR to reprocess the reads, holding one entry per CDR3 protein. This table holds some 350,000 distinct CDR3 sequences, nearly 35% found once. This sample comprised cultured PBMCs, obtained from culture after CMV antigen stimulation. All receptors come from a human donor in good health (CMV status not recorded). Some clones in this sample may be carry-over from other donors' samples.

The chain joins TRBV7-2 to TRBJ1-2; TRBD1 is a possible D gene (5 bases). The CDR3 has 13 amino acids. V was shortened by 3 bases and J by 6 bases, with 11 bases between the two germline ends. Germline CDR1 reads SGHTA; CDR2 reads FQGNSA. CDR3 in amino acids: CASSLPGLNGYTF. Written as DNA, the CDR3 is TGTGCCAGCAGCTTGCCAGGGCTCAATGGCTACACCTTC.

Notes on this clonotype: At one end, the junction sequence differs from germline, possibly due to a read error. V is TRBV4-1 and J is TRBJ2-7; 10 bases match TRBD2. This CDR3 is built from 18 residues. From germline, CDR1 is MGHRA and CDR2 YSYEKL. DNA of the CDR3: TGTGCCAGCAGCCAAGATCTAGGAGCTAGCGGGAGAAGGTACGAGCAGTACTTC. Protein: CASSQDLGASGRRYEQYF.

The rearrangement uses TRBV7-8 and TRBJ2-1; D might be TRBD2 (6 bases). Germline V gives CDR1 SGHVS, CDR2 FQNEAQ. CDR3 size: 17 residues. Trimming shortened V by 5 bases and J by 0 bases, and 17 bases separated the two germline ends. DNA of the CDR3: TGTGCCAGCAGCACAAAGAGCGGGCTTAGCTCCTACAATGAGCAGTTCTTC. It translates to CASSTKSGLSSYNEQFF.

This clonotype was seen more than once but under ten times. This chain links TRBV20-1 with TRBJ2-4; 10 bases line up with TRBD1. The germline CDR1 and CDR2 sequences are DFQATT and SNEGSKA (reference sequence). CDR3 length equals 15 residues. Trimming at V came to 5 bases and at J to 2 bases, leaving 6 bases not matched to a gene. For the CDR3, the DNA is TGCAGTGCTCCGGGACAGGGGCTATCCAAAAACATTCAGTACTTC. This encodes CSAPGQGLSKNIQYF.

Many counts were recorded for this clonotype. The chain recombines TRBV7-8 with TRBJ1-5; D gene unclear. The CDR3 length is 16 residues. Per germline, CDR1 SGHVS and CDR2 FQNEAQ. V gave up 2 bases and J gave up 8 bases, with 19 bases separating them. The CDR3 region has the DNA TGTGCCAGCAGCTTAAATAACGGGAGTCGGGTGGAGCCCCAGCATTTT. This sequence encodes CASSLNNGSRVEPQHF.

The V and J genes are TRBV4-3 and TRBJ2-2, with 8 bases fitting TRBD2. Germline trimming cut 0 bases from V and 7 bases from J; bases unmatched to any gene: 10. This CDR3 has 17 amino acids. Germline assignment: CDR1 LGHNA and CDR2 YSLEER. The CDR3 reads CASSQDATSGSGGELFF. Written as DNA, the CDR3 is TGCGCCAGCAGCCAAGATGCCACTAGCGGTTCGGGCGGGGAGCTGTTTTTT.

As regards this clonotype: This could be a read error, since a much larger clone is one nucleotide away. The missing conserved phenylalanine or tryptophan at the end of this CDR3 makes a read error likely. V gene TRBV7-2 combines with J gene TRBJ2-5; 10 positions agree with TRBD1. There are 14 residues in the CDR3. Germline CDR1 SGHTA, CDR2 FQGNSA. V gave up 5 bases and J gave up 1 base; unmatched junction bases: 1. The CDR3 bases are TGTGCCAGCAGCGACAGGGGGCGCCAAGAGACCCAGTACTTA. This encodes CASSDRGRQETQYL.

This clonotype was picked up many times. This chain uses TRBV7-2 with TRBJ2-3, with 9 bases identical to TRBD2. V shed 2 bases and J 4 bases; nucleotides not matched to a gene: 10. This CDR3 spans 17 amino acids. CDR1 and CDR2 from the germline V gene are SGHTA and FQGNSA. DNA of the CDR3: TGTGCCAGCAGCTTAAGGGGTAGCGGGAGTTTCGCAGATACGCAGTATTTT. It encodes CASSLRGSGSFADTQYF.

The chain uses TRBV5-1 and TRBJ2-3, with 9 bases fitting TRBD2. Germline V CDR1 and CDR2: SGHRS, YFSETQ. V lost 4 bases to trimming and J lost 4 bases; unmatched junction nucleotides: 10. The CDR3 consists of 16 residues. CDR3 in DNA: TGCGCCAGCAGCGGGTTCCTAGCGGGACACGCAGATACGCAGTATTTT. Its protein is CASSGFLAGHADTQYF.

The rearrangement joins TRBV4-1 to TRBJ2-7; D ambiguous. CDR1 and CDR2 (germline): MGHRA, YSYEKL. Trimming shortened V by 4 bases and J by 3 bases, and 10 bases separated the two germline ends. CDR3 length: 13 amino acids. For the CDR3, the DNA is TGCGCCAGCAGCCTTCTCGTAGGCTACGAGCAGTACTTC. This encodes CASSLLVGYEQYF.

J is TRBJ2-5 and V is TRBV7-2; D is possibly TRBD2 (6 bases). The CDR3 has 15 amino acids. CDR1 and CDR2 from the germline V gene are SGHTA and FQGNSA. V dropped 2 bases and J dropped 5 bases, with 15 bases sitting between them. The CDR3 here is CASSLLASRGETQYF. For the CDR3, the DNA is TGTGCCAGCAGCTTACTAGCGTCAAGAGGGGAGACCCAGTACTTC.

For this clonotype: Sequence at one end of the junction differs from germline and may be a read error. The chain uses TRBV2 and TRBJ1-4; D perhaps matches TRBD1 (5 bases). The CDR3 has 12 residues. CDR1 is SNHLY and CDR2 is FYNNEI in the germline V gene. CDR3: CASSEMGEAEDF. CDR3 nucleotides: TGTGCCAGCAGTGAGATGGGGGAAGCCGAGGATTTT. Drawing the rest from reference TRBV2 and TRBJ1-4, the complete variable domain is EPEVTQTPSHQVTQMGQEVILRCVPISNHLYFYWYRQILGQKVEFLVSFYNNEISEKSEIFDDQFSVERPDGSNFTLKIRSTKLEDSAMYFCASSEMGEAEDFGSGTQLSVL.